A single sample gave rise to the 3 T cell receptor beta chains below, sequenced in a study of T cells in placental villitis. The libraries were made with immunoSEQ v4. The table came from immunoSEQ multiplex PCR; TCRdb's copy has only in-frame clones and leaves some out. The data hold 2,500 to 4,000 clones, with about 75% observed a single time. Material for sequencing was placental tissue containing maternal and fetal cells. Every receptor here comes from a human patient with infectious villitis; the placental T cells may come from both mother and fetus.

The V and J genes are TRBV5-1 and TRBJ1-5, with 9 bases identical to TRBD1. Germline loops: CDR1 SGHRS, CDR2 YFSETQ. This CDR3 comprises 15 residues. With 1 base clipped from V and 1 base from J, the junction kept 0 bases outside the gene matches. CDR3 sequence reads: CASSLTGGSNQPQHF. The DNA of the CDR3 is TGCGCCAGCAGCTTGACAGGGGGCAGCAATCAGCCCCAGCATTTT.

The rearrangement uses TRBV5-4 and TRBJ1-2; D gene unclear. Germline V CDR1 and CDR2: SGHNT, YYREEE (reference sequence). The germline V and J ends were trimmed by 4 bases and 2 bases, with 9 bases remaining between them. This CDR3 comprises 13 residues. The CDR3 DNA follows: TGTGCCAGCAGCAACGGACGGAACTATGGCTACACCTTC. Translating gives CASSNGRNYGYTF. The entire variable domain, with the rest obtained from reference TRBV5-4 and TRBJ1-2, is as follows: ETGVTQSPTHLIKTRGQQVTLRCSSQSGHNTVSWYQQALGQGPQFIFQYYREEENGRGNFPPRFSGLQFPNYSSELNVNALELDDSALYLCASSNGRNYGYTFGSGTRLTVV.

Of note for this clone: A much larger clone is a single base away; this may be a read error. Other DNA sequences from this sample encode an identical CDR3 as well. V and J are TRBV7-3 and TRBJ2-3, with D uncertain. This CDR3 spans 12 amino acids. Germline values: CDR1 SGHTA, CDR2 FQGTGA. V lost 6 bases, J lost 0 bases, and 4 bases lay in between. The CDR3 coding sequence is TGTGCCAGCAGTTCTAGCACAGATACGCAGTATTTT. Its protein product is CASSSSTDTQYF.